These T cell receptor beta chains were read from a single sample in a study of graft-versus-host responses after intestinal transplantation. Generated by immunoSEQ multiplex PCR, the TCRdb table keeps only in-frame clones and is missing some. The sample includes more than 15,000 clones, approximately 40% of them seen just once. The specimen comprised alloreactive CD8+ T cells from a mixed lymphocyte reaction culture, sampled before intestinal transplant. The receptors were gathered from a human patient who received an intestinal transplant. CDR3s include the opening cysteine and the closing phenylalanine or tryptophan. The D gene is left open where the match is weak. Not all rows give a size; the values are once, few, many and, for expanded clones, a class.

-	-	TRBJ1-1	TRBV30	TGTGCCTGGAGTGTATCAGTAAAAGGTTACACTGAAGCTTTCTTT	CAWSVSVKGYTEAFF
TRBD2	few	TRBJ2-1	TRBV9	TGTGCCAGCAGCGCTCCCCTAGCGGGAGGGGACAATGAGCAGTTCTTC	CASSAPLAGGDNEQFF
-	-	TRBJ2-7	TRBV6-5	TGTGCCAGCAGTGTAGGGGCACCCTACGAGCAGTACTTC	CASSVGAPYEQYF
TRBD1	once	TRBJ2-1	TRBV27	TGTGCCAGCAGTTTAAATGGGGACAGGTTCTACAATGAGCAGTTCTTC	CASSLNGDRFYNEQFF
-	-	TRBJ1-2	TRBV15	TGTGCCACCAGCAGAGGTCTTCGAGGGGTCGATGGCTACACCTTC	CATSRGLRGVDGYTF
-	few	TRBJ2-4	TRBV30	TGTGCCTCCCGACAGGATGAAGGCAAAAACATTCAGTACTTC	CASRQDEGKNIQYF
TRBD2	-	TRBJ2-7	TRBV27	TGTGCCAGCAGTTACGGGGCGGGGGGACCCTTCTACGAGCAGTACTTC	CASSYGAGGPFYEQYF
-	-	TRBJ1-1	TRBV20-1	TGCAGTGCCGGGCGGCACACTGAAGCTTTCTTT	CSAGRHTEAFF
TRBD2	-	TRBJ2-3	TRBV13	TGTGCCAGCAGCTCCCCGCGGGAGGGCCTAACAGATACGCAGTATTTT	CASSSPREGLTDTQYF
-	-	TRBJ1-3	TRBV5-4	TGTGCCAGCAGCGACTACAACACCATATATTTT	CASSDYNTIYF
-	-	TRBJ2-1	TRBV5-1	TGCGCCAGCAGCTTGACAATAGCGCTTGACAATGAGCAGTTCTTC	CASSLTIALDNEQFF
-	-	TRBJ2-1	TRBV5-8	TGTGCCAGCAGCTTAGGTAGCGCGGCGAATGAGCAGTTCTTC	CASSLGSAANEQFF
-	-	TRBJ2-7	TRBV14	TGTGCCAGCAGCCAAGAATACGGGGCGAACTCCTACGAGCAGTACTTC	CASSQEYGANSYEQYF
TRBD1	few	TRBJ1-5	TRBV6-6	TGTGCCAGCAGTCTTGTAGCAGGGGGCCGCAATCAGCCCCAGCATTTT	CASSLVAGGRNQPQHF
-	-	TRBJ2-7	TRBV5-4	TGTGCCAGCAGCTTGGCGAGTACCTACGAGCAGTACTTC	CASSLASTYEQYF
TRBD2	-	TRBJ2-7	TRBV6-5	TGTGCCAGCAGTCCTCTAGCGGGAGCTCAGTACGAGCAGTACTTC	CASSPLAGAQYEQYF
-	-	TRBJ2-7	TRBV2	TGTGCCAGCAGGGACGAGCAGTACTTC	CASRDEQYF
-	medium-sized	TRBJ1-1	TRBV25-1	TGTGCCAGCAGGGGGTTTGAAGCTTTCTTT	CASRGFEAFF
TRBD2	-	TRBJ2-3	TRBV7-6	TGTGCCAGCAGCTTACATAACGGGAGGGGGTTAGATACGCAGTATTTT	CASSLHNGRGLDTQYF
TRBD2	-	TRBJ2-1	TRBV28	TGTGCCAGCAGCCATCTAGCGGGAGGGGGGAATGAGCAGTTCTTC	CASSHLAGGGNEQFF
-	few	TRBJ1-1	TRBV5-1	TGCGCCAGCAGCTTGGTCGCCACAGGGTTTACTGAAGCTTTCTTT	CASSLVATGFTEAFF
TRBD2	-	TRBJ2-2	TRBV29-1	TGCAGCGGAAGTGCGGGGGCCGGGGAGCTGTTTTTT	CSGSAGAGELFF
-	-	TRBJ2-7	TRBV27	TGTGCCAGCAGTTTATCAGAAGGGTCCTACGAGCAGTACTTC	CASSLSEGSYEQYF
-	medium-sized	TRBJ2-1	TRBV7-8	TGTGCCAGCAGCATGGACAATGAGCAGTTCTTC	CASSMDNEQFF
TRBD2	-	TRBJ2-5	TRBV28	TGTGCCAGCAGTTTTAGCGGGAGGAAAGGAATCCCACTACAAGAGACCCAGTACTTC	CASSFSGRKGIPLQETQYF
-	few	TRBJ1-1	TRBV19	TGTGCCAGTACGGGGGGGGCGAGAACTGAAGCTTTCTTT	CASTGGARTEAFF
TRBD1	few	TRBJ2-7	TRBV4-1	TGCGCCAGCAGCCCACAGGGGTACGAGCAGTACTTC	CASSPQGYEQYF
TRBD2	-	TRBJ2-2	TRBV28	TGTGCCAGCAGAACTAAAGCGGGAGTAGACCCGAACACCGGGGAGCTGTTTTTT	CASRTKAGVDPNTGELFF
-	-	TRBJ2-1	TRBV19	TGTGCCAGTAGTATAGTCCTCGGGGACTGGCCTAACAATGAGCAGTTCTTC	CASSIVLGDWPNNEQFF
TRBD1	-	TRBJ1-2	TRBV5-1	TGCGCCAGCAGCGGGCGGACAGGGGGCGCAGGGGGCTACACCTTC	CASSGRTGGAGGYTF
-	large	TRBJ2-7	TRBV4-1	TGCGCCAGCAGCCAAGGACAGACTGATTACGAGCAGTACTTC	CASSQGQTDYEQYF
-	-	TRBJ2-3	TRBV28	TGTGCCAGCAGTGTCGAGGTGGGAAACCCCACAGATACGCAGTATTTT	CASSVEVGNPTDTQYF
TRBD2	-	TRBJ2-5	TRBV9	TGTGCCAGCAGCGTAGAGGATAGCGGGAGCGGGGAGACCCAGTACTTC	CASSVEDSGSGETQYF
TRBD2	few	TRBJ2-3	TRBV5-1	TGCGCCAGCAGCTTCGGACTAGCGGGAGGAGATACGCAGTATTTT	CASSFGLAGGDTQYF
-	-	TRBJ2-2	TRBV5-1	TGCGCCAGCAGCTTGGGATACACCGGGGAGCTGTTTTTT	CASSLGYTGELFF
-	-	TRBJ1-2	TRBV14	TGTGCCAGCAAGGGTAGGCAGAACTATGGCTACACCTTC	CASKGRQNYGYTF
-	-	TRBJ2-1	TRBV2	TGTGCCAGCAGTGACTCCTGGGGGTACAATGAGCAGTTCTTC	CASSDSWGYNEQFF
-	few	TRBJ2-7	TRBV6-6	TGTGCCAGCAGTGACCGGGACACCTCCTACGAGCAGTACTTC	CASSDRDTSYEQYF
TRBD1	medium-sized	TRBJ1-2	TRBV5-1	TGCGCCAGCAGCTTGGTTCAGGGGGAATACTATGGCTACACCTTC	CASSLVQGEYYGYTF
-	-	TRBJ2-7	TRBV5-5	TGTGCCAGCAGCTGGTCGGGGAGTCCTAGCGAGCAGTACTTC	CASSWSGSPSEQYF
-	-	TRBJ1-1	TRBV4-3	TGCGCCAGCAGCCAAGTAGGGGAGGGCACTGAAGCTTTCTTT	CASSQVGEGTEAFF
TRBD1	medium-sized	TRBJ1-4	TRBV5-1	TGCGCCAGCAGCCCGGGACAGGGGGCAACTAATGAAAAACTGTTTTTT	CASSPGQGATNEKLFF
-	-	TRBJ2-5	TRBV4-1	TGCGCCAGCAGCCAAGTATTTCCGCTAGCGAGGGAGACCCAGTACTTC	CASSQVFPLARETQYF
-	few	TRBJ1-6	TRBV12-1	TGTGCCAGCAGCTTTGACCACTTT	CASSFDHF
TRBD1	-	TRBJ1-4	TRBV6-5	TGTGCCAGCAGGCTCCGACAGGGCGGGGATGAAAAACTGTTTTTT	CASRLRQGGDEKLFF
-	-	TRBJ1-3	TRBV4-1	TGCGCCAGCAGCTCCAAATACGCACCGATCGTCCGAAGACCCGGAAACACCATATATTTT	CASSSKYAPIVRRPGNTIYF
-	-	TRBJ2-5	TRBV27	TGTGCCAGCAGTTTTTTGGGGCTCCAAGAGACCCAGTACTTC	CASSFLGLQETQYF
TRBD1	-	TRBJ2-1	TRBV4-1	TGCGCCAGCAGCCCCGGGACAGGGGGCGGTGAGCAGTTCTTC	CASSPGTGGGEQFF
TRBD2	few	TRBJ2-7	TRBV7-9	TGTGCCAGCAGCTTAGGGGGACTAGCGGGAGGGCCTCCCGATTACGAGCAGTACTTC	CASSLGGLAGGPPDYEQYF
-	-	TRBJ2-1	TRBV7-8	TGTGCCAGCAGCTCCCCGTATAGCTCCTACAATGAGCAGTTCTTC	CASSSPYSSYNEQFF
-	-	TRBJ2-1	TRBV10-3	TGTGCCATCAGTGAGCGGAGGGGGCCCCCCACGACACACAATGAGCAGTTCTTC	CAISERRGPPTTHNEQFF
-	-	TRBJ2-3	TRBV6-5	TGTGCCAGCAGTTACTCGGGGACTGCGACAGATACGCAGTATTTT	CASSYSGTATDTQYF